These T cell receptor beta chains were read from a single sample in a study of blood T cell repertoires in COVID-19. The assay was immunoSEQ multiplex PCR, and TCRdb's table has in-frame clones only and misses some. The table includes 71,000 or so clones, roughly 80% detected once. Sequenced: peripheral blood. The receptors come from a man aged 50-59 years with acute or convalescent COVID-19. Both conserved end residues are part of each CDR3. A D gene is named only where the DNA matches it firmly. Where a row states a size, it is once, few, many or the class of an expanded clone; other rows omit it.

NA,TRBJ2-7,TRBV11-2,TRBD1,CASSLGDRAYEQYF,TGTGCCAGCAGCTTGGGGGACAGGGCCTACGAGCAGTACTTC
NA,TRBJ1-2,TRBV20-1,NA,CSARAQGYTF,TGCAGTGCTAGAGCCCAGGGCTACACCTTC
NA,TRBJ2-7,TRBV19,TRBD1,CASSPRDRATYEQYF,TGTGCCAGTAGTCCTCGGGACAGAGCTACCTACGAGCAGTACTTC
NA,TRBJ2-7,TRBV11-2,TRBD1,CASSLGTGTILFYEQYF,TGTGCCAGCAGCTTAGGGACAGGGACCATCTTGTTCTACGAGCAGTACTTC
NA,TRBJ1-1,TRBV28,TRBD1,CASSLGTGPTEAFF,TGTGCCAGCAGTCTGGGGACAGGGCCCACTGAAGCTTTCTTT
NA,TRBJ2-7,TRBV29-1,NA,CSVEQGSYEQYF,TGCAGCGTTGAGCAGGGATCCTACGAGCAGTACTTC
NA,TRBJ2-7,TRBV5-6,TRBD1,CASNPTGGPHEQYF,TGTGCCAGCAACCCGACAGGGGGCCCTCACGAGCAGTACTTC
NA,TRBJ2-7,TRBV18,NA,CASSPPLGLLYEQYF,TGTGCCAGCTCACCACCTTTGGGACTCCTCTACGAGCAGTACTTC
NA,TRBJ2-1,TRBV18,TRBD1,CASSPPTGRYEQFF,TGTGCCAGCTCACCGCCGACAGGGCGTTACGAGCAGTTCTTC
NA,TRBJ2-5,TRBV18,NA,CASSFSGQSQRETQYF,TGTGCCAGCTCATTCTCCGGACAGTCGCAAAGAGAGACCCAGTACTTC
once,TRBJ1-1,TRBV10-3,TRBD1,CAISDGETGRNTEAFF,TGTGCCATCAGTGATGGCGAGACAGGGAGAAACACTGAAGCTTTCTTT
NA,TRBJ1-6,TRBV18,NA,CASSPSGVNSPLHF,TGTGCCAGCTCACCATCGGGGGTAAATTCACCCCTCCACTTT
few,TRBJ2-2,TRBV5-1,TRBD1,CASRETGGTGELFF,TGCGCCAGCAGAGAAACAGGGGGCACCGGGGAGCTGTTTTTT
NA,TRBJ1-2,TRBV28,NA,CASSQQKTGWGGYTF,TGTGCCAGCAGTCAACAAAAAACAGGGTGGGGTGGCTACACCTTC
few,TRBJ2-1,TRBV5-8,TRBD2,CASSRTSGTTYNEQFF,TGTGCCAGCAGCAGGACTAGCGGGACGACCTACAATGAGCAGTTCTTC
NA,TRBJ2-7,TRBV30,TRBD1,CAWTGTAYEQYF,TGTGCCTGGACCGGGACAGCGTACGAGCAGTACTTC
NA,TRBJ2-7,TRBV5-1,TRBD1,CASSPDRGNEQYF,TGCGCCAGCAGCCCTGACAGGGGCAACGAGCAGTACTTC